The 5 T cell receptor beta chains below were found in one sample sequenced in a study of cytomegalovirus exposure and HLA in healthy donors. PCR amplification relied on 60 Vbeta primers (plus 13 Jbeta primers). The repertoire was sequenced with immunoSEQ multiplex PCR; TCRdb's copy has only in-frame clones and lacks some. The sample records 100,000 to 150,000 clones, over 65% being singletons. The sample comprised PBMCs. The receptor set was obtained from a man aged 18 to 29 in good health and CMV-seropositive.

This clone was seen only once. V gene TRBV2 combines with J gene TRBJ1-1; D is ambiguous. CDR1 SNHLY and CDR2 FYNNEI come from the germline V gene. CDR3 length equals 14 residues. V was trimmed by 5 bases and J by 4 bases, leaving 14 bases between them. This CDR3 reads CASSPRVGFTEAFF. CDR3 nucleotides: TGTGCCAGCAGTCCGAGGGTGGGGTTCACTGAAGCTTTCTTT.

The CDR3 is CASSGGTSGGPAQYF. As DNA, the CDR3 is TGTGCCAGCAGCGGTGGGACTAGCGGGGGCCCGGCCCAGTACTTC. The chain has TRBV9 and TRBJ2-5; TRBD2 aligns across 14 bases. Germline CDR1 is SGDLS and CDR2 is YYNGEE. This CDR3 comprises 15 residues. Germline trimming cut 3 bases from V and 9 bases from J; bases unmatched to any gene: 7. The full variable domain, in which reference TRBV9 and TRBJ2-5 provide the parts outside the CDR3, is DSGVTQTPKHLITATGQRVTLRCSPRSGDLSVYWYQQSLDQGLQFLIQYYNGEERAKGNILERFSAQQFPDLHSELNLSSLELGDSALYFCASSGGTSGGPAQYFGPGTRLLVL.

A few counts support this clone. The gene calls are TRBV6-1 and TRBJ1-1; D is unresolved. Per germline, CDR1 MNHNS and CDR2 SASEGT. The CDR3 has 13 residues. With 5 bases removed from V and 5 bases from J, the gap between germline ends came to 12 bases. As DNA, the CDR3 is TGTGCCAGCAGTCAGGAGGATAAGACTGAAGCTTTCTTT. The encoded protein is CASSQEDKTEAFF.

V usage is TRBV6-1 and J usage is TRBJ2-1; TRBD2 agrees at 8 bases. Per germline, CDR1 MNHNS and CDR2 SASEGT. V lost 1 base and J lost 8; bases outside the gene matches: 7. The CDR3 is made up of 15 amino acids. CDR3 protein: CASSEDSGAPDEQFF. The CDR3 nucleotides read TGTGCCAGCAGTGAAGATAGCGGGGCACCCGATGAGCAGTTCTTC.

The CDR3 nucleotides read TGTGCCAGCACCGGACTAGCGGGGGATACGCAGTATTTT. Residues: CASTGLAGDTQYF. The V and J genes are TRBV6-5 and TRBJ2-3; 12 nucleotides line up with TRBD2. Germline loops: CDR1 MNHEY, CDR2 SVGAGI. The CDR3 contains 13 residues. The V gene end was trimmed by 7 bases and the J gene end by 6 bases; junction bases not matched to a gene: 2.